This TCR beta chain was identified during a study of T cells after yellow fever vaccination. V shed 5 bases and J shed 5 bases, with 19 bases lying between them. The germline gives CDR1 SGHVS, CDR2 FNYEAQ. This CDR3 spans 15 amino acids. TCRdb reprocessed the 5' RACE reads via MiXCR and lists one record per CDR3 protein. The repertoire holds roughly 96,000 distinct CDR3 sequences, with roughly 10% as singletons. Material: CD8+ T cells not binding an NS4B(214-222) dextramer, sorted from PBMCs, obtained roughly 14 days after the first yellow fever vaccination. The gene calls are TRBV7-6 and TRBJ2-7; D perhaps matches TRBD1 (6 bases). This TCR was sampled from a man aged 18 to 35 who received the YFV17D yellow fever vaccine. The CDR3 region is CASSPPGQGSNEQYF. In nucleotides, the CDR3 is TGTGCCAGCAGCCCCCCGGGACAAGGGAGTAACGAGCAGTACTTC. The whole variable domain, remainder taken from reference TRBV7-6 and TRBJ2-7, is GAGVSQSPRYKVTKRGQDVALRCDPISGHVSLYWYRQALGQGPEFLTYFNYEAQQDKSGLPNDRFSAERPEGSISTLTIQRTEQRDSAMYRCASSPPGQGSNEQYFGPGTRLTVT.